The 15 T cell receptor beta chains in this list originate from one sample, sequenced in a study of cytomegalovirus exposure and HLA in healthy donors. It was with 60 Vbeta and 13 Jbeta primers that the PCR ran. Profiled with immunoSEQ multiplex PCR; TCRdb holds only in-frame clones, not every one. Of 120,000 or so clones in the sample, approximately 67% were seen once. Sequences were obtained from PBMCs. The receptor set was obtained from a young man in good health and CMV-seronegative.

This rearrangement joins TRBV6-4 to TRBJ2-2, with D possibly TRBD2 on 6 matching bases. This CDR3 contains 16 residues. CDR1 and CDR2 (germline): MRHNA, SNTAGT. The V gene lost 2 bases and the J gene lost 4 bases, with 14 bases spanning the gap. The CDR3 coding sequence is TGTGCCAGCAGTGACGTCGGTCAGGGAGGCACCGGGGAGCTGTTTTTT. The encoded protein is CASSDVGQGGTGELFF.

The chain joins TRBV10-1 to TRBJ2-5; TRBD2 aligns across 7 bases. The V segment lost 4 bases and the J segment 4 bases; nucleotides outside the gene matches: 6. Germline V gene sequence: CDR1 WNHNN, CDR2 SYGVQD (reference sequence). The CDR3 is made up of 14 amino acids. The CDR3 coding sequence is TGCGCCAGCAGTGCACGCAGGGAGGGAGAGACCCAGTACTTC. This sequence encodes CASSARREGETQYF.

There are a few counts of this clone. The chain has TRBV27 and TRBJ1-5; D uncertain. Between the trimmed V and J ends, which lost 3 bases and 6 bases, there was a span of 6 bases. Germline CDR1 reads MNHEY; CDR2 reads SMNVEV (reference sequence). The CDR3 runs to 12 residues. CDR3 coding DNA: TGTGCCAGCAGTTTGGCGGGTCAGCCCCAGCATTTT. Residues: CASSLAGQPQHF.

This rearrangement joins TRBV19 to TRBJ1-1; TRBD1 aligns across 8 bases. With 6 bases clipped from V and 3 bases from J, the junction kept 6 bases outside the gene matches. This CDR3 is 14 amino acids long. Germline V gene sequence: CDR1 LNHDA, CDR2 SQIVND (reference sequence). CDR3 DNA sequence: TGTGCCAGTAGCCCGACAGGGGCGGACACTGAAGCTTTCTTT. Translation gives CASSPTGADTEAFF.

The chain uses TRBV19 and TRBJ2-7, with D possibly being TRBD1 (6 bases). V was pared by 6 bases and J by 0 bases, with 12 bases between. The CDR3 consists of 14 residues. The germline gives CDR1 LNHDA, CDR2 SQIVND (reference sequence). The CDR3 DNA reads as TGTGCCAGTAGCAAACAGGACAGCTCCTACGAGCAGTACTTC. This sequence encodes CASSKQDSSYEQYF.

The rearrangement uses TRBV27 and TRBJ1-1, with a weak D call TRBD1 (6 bases). The germline gives CDR1 MNHEY, CDR2 SMNVEV (reference sequence). V was trimmed by 6 bases and J by 4 bases, leaving 12 bases between them. There are 13 residues in the CDR3. The CDR3 DNA sequence: TGTGCCAGCAGAACTACAGGGTCCACTGAAGCTTTCTTT. Its protein is CASRTTGSTEAFF.

The V gene is TRBV28, the J gene TRBJ1-1; 10 positions match TRBD1. After removal of 5 bases from V and 6 bases from J, the junction contained 9 bases not matched to a gene. Germline V gives CDR1 MDHEN, CDR2 SYDVKM. The CDR3 runs to 15 residues. The CDR3 here is CASSQNRDRGSEAFF. The CDR3 DNA follows: TGTGCCAGCAGTCAGAACCGGGACAGGGGTTCTGAAGCTTTCTTT.

This rearrangement joins TRBV9 to TRBJ2-1; 11 bases line up with TRBD1. Losses at the gene ends were 4 bases for V and 4 bases for J; bases not matched to a gene: 22. The CDR3 is 21 amino acids. CDR1 is SGDLS, CDR2 YYNGEE, per germline. The CDR3 coding sequence is TGTGCCAGCAGCCCCAGTCTAGCCGGGACAGGGGGTCTAGCGGGATACAATGAGCAGTTCTTC. This sequence encodes CASSPSLAGTGGLAGYNEQFF. The variable domain in full, completed from reference TRBV9 and TRBJ2-1, reads DSGVTQTPKHLITATGQRVTLRCSPRSGDLSVYWYQQSLDQGLQFLIQYYNGEERAKGNILERFSAQQFPDLHSELNLSSLELGDSALYFCASSPSLAGTGGLAGYNEQFFGPGTRLTVL.

The J gene is TRBJ1-2, the V gene TRBV30; possibly TRBD1 for D (6 bases). This CDR3 contains 16 residues. V was cut by 4 bases and J by 5 bases, with 23 bases left in between. Germline values: CDR1 GTSNPN, CDR2 SVGIG (reference sequence). In DNA, the CDR3 is TGTGCCTGGACGCCTTACAGGGTCGCCCGATCGTATGGCTACACCTTC. This translates into CAWTPYRVARSYGYTF.

A single count supports this clone. The gene calls are TRBV7-9 and TRBJ2-7, with 9 bases fitting TRBD2. This CDR3 is built from 15 residues. V shed 5 bases, J shed 7 bases, and the junction held 12 bases outside the gene matches. The germline gives CDR1 SEHNR, CDR2 FQNEAQ (reference sequence). CDR3 bases: TGTGCCAGCAGCGGAACTAGCGGGTGGAGTTGGGAGCAGTACTTC. Translated: CASSGTSGWSWEQYF.

The chain couples TRBV7-9 to TRBJ1-1, with TRBD1 identical over 7 bases. V gave up 5 bases and J gave up 3 bases; unmatched junction bases: 9. This CDR3 is 15 amino acids long. Germline V CDR1 and CDR2: SEHNR, FQNEAQ (reference sequence). CDR3 sequence reads: CASSPSPTGDTEAFF. The CDR3 DNA reads TGTGCCAGCAGCCCTTCACCTACAGGGGACACTGAAGCTTTCTTT.

V usage is TRBV29-1 and J usage is TRBJ2-3; 7 nucleotides agree with TRBD1. V was clipped by 6 bases and J by 2 bases; unmatched bases: 8. CDR3 length equals 14 residues. Germline V lookup: CDR1 SQVTM, CDR2 ANQGSEA. The CDR3 bases are TGCAGCGTCAGTAGACAGGGCCTCACAGATACGCAGTATTTT. It encodes CSVSRQGLTDTQYF.

The chain joins TRBV9 to TRBJ1-4; D may be TRBD1 (5 bases). Per germline, CDR1 SGDLS and CDR2 YYNGEE. The CDR3 has 15 amino acids. Trimming took off 0 bases at V and 8 bases at J, with 14 bases between the two ends. CDR3 in amino acids: CASSVGGRRDEKLFF. The CDR3 DNA reads TGTGCCAGCAGCGTAGGGGGACGGCGGGACGAAAAACTGTTTTTT.

CDR3 loop: CASSGVVVQPQHF. The CDR3 DNA follows: TGTGCCAGCTCCGGGGTCGTGGTTCAGCCCCAGCATTTT. V and J are TRBV28 and TRBJ1-5; D remains ambiguous. The CDR3 extends over 13 amino acids. Germline V gene data show CDR1 as MDHEN and CDR2 as SYDVKM. Between the trimmed V and J ends, which lost 8 bases and 6 bases, there was a span of 14 bases.

The rearrangement uses TRBV11-2 and TRBJ1-3, with D unresolved. Deletions cut 3 bases from V and 10 bases from J, with 22 bases between. From germline, CDR1 is SGHAT and CDR2 FQNNGV. The CDR3 runs 16 residues. CDR3 sequence (DNA): TGTGCCAGCAGCTTTAGCGGGGATCTCAGTGGGAGGACCATATATTTT. Translating gives CASSFSGDLSGRTIYF.